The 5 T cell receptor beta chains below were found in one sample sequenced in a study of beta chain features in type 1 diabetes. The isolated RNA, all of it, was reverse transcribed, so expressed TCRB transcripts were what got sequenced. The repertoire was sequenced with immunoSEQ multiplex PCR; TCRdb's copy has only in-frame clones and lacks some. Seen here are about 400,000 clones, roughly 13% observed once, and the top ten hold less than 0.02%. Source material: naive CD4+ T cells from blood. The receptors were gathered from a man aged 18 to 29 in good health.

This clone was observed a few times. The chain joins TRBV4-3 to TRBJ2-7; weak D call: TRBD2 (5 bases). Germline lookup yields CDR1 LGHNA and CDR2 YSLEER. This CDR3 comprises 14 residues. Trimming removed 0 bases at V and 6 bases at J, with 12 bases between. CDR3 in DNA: TGCGCCAGCAGCCAAGAGGGGATCGAGGGCGAGCAGTACTTC. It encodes CASSQEGIEGEQYF.

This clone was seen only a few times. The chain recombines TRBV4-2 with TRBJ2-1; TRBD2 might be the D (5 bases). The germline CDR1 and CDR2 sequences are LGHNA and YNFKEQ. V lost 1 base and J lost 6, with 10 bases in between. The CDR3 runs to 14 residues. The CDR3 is CASSQVLAANEQFF. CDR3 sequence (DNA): TGTGCCAGCAGCCAAGTCCTAGCAGCCAATGAGCAGTTCTTC.

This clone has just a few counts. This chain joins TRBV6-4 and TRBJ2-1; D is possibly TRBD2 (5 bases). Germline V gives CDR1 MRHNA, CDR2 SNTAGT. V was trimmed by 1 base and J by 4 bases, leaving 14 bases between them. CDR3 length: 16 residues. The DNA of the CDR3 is TGTGCCAGCAGTGACTTTTGGAGAGCGGCTTACAATGAGCAGTTCTTC. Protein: CASSDFWRAAYNEQFF.

The CDR3 spells CASSLIDGRTYEQYF. CDR3 sequence (DNA): TGTGCCAGCAGCTTAATTGATGGCAGAACCTACGAGCAGTACTTC. V gene TRBV11-2 combines with J gene TRBJ2-7; no reliable D call. Deletions cut 2 bases from V and 2 bases from J, with 13 bases between. This CDR3 is 15 amino acids long. CDR1 SGHAT and CDR2 FQNNGV come from the germline V gene.

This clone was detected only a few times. CDR3 DNA: TGCGCCAGCAGCTTGGGTAGCGGGGGGGGAACCTACGAGCAGTACTTC. Amino acid sequence: CASSLGSGGGTYEQYF. The rearrangement uses TRBV5-1 and TRBJ2-7; 11 bases line up with TRBD2. Germline values: CDR1 SGHRS, CDR2 YFSETQ. This CDR3 is 16 amino acids long. Losses at the gene ends were 0 bases for V and 2 bases for J; bases not matched to a gene: 4.